This TCR beta chain emerged from a study of blood T cell repertoires in COVID-19. The study recruited people aged about 18 to 90 years across around 24 US areas. In the original workflow: The authors estimated nucleated cell counts from reference gene primer amplification. The protocol was immunoSEQ multiplex PCR, while the TCRdb copy is restricted to in-frame clones and leaves out a portion. The V and J calls and clone size were taken over from that table, and D and trimming were inferred from the DNA. The sample has some 150,000 clones; approximately 82% are singletons. The clonotype comes from a woman between 50 and 59 years old in a cohort exposed to, infected with or recovered from COVID-19 (not recorded which). The sample comprised PBMCs or T cells enriched from blood (not recorded which).

CDR3: CASSRGGYPLQETQYF. CDR3 bases: TGTGCCAGCAGCCGCGGGGGTTACCCCCTCCAAGAGACCCAGTACTTC. The chain links TRBV5-4 to TRBJ2-5, with 7 positions matching TRBD2. After removal of 4 bases from V and 1 base from J, the junction contained 10 bases not matched to a gene. This CDR3 spans 16 amino acids. The germline V gene encodes CDR1 SGHNT and CDR2 YYREEE (reference sequence). Drawing the rest from reference TRBV5-4 and TRBJ2-5, the complete variable domain is ETGVTQSPTHLIKTRGQQVTLRCSSQSGHNTVSWYQQALGQGPQFIFQYYREEENGRGNFPPRFSGLQFPNYSSELNVNALELDDSALYLCASSRGGYPLQETQYFGPGTRLLVL.